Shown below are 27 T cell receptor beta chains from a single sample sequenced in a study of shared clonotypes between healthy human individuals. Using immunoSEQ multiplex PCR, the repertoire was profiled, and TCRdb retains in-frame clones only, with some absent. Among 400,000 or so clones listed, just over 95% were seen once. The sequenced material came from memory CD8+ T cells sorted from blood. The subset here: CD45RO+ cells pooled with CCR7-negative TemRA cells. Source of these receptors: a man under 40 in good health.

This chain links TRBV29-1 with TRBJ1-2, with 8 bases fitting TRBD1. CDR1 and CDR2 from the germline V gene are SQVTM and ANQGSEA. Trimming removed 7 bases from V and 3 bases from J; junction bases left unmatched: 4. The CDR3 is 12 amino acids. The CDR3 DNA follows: TGCAGCGCCCTACAGGGGGACTATGGCTACACCTTC. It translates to CSALQGDYGYTF.

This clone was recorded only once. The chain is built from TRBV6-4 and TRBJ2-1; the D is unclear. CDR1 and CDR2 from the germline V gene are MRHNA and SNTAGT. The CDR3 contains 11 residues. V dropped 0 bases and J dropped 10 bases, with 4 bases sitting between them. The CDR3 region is CASSDSNEQFF. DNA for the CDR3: TGTGCCAGCAGTGACTCTAACGAGCAGTTCTTC.

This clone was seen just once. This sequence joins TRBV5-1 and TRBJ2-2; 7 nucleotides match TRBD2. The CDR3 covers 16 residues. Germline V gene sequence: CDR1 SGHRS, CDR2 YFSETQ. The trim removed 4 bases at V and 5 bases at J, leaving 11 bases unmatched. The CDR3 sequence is CASSRSSGLGTGELFF. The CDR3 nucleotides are TGCGCCAGCAGCAGATCTAGCGGACTGGGGACCGGGGAGCTGTTTTTT.

CDR3 DNA: TGTGCCAGCAGTGAACCAGGACAGGGGAGGATTGAAGCTTTCTTT. This codes for CASSEPGQGRIEAFF. The rearrangement uses TRBV6-1 and TRBJ1-1; 9 bases are shared with TRBD1. Germline V lookup: CDR1 MNHNS, CDR2 SASEGT. This CDR3 spans 15 amino acids. After removal of 2 bases from V and 7 bases from J, the junction contained 8 bases not matched to a gene.

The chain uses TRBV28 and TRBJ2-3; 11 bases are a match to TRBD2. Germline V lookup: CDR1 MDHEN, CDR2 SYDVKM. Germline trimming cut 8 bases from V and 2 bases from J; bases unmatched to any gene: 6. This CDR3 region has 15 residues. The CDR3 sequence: CASGDSGRATDTQYF. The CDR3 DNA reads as TGTGCCAGCGGAGATAGCGGGAGGGCCACAGATACGCAGTATTTT.

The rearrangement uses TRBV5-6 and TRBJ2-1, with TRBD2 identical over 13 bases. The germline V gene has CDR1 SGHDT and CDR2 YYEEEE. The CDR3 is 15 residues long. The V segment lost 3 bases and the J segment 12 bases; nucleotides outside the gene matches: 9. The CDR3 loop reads CASSYGTSGALGQFF. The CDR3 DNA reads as TGTGCCAGCAGCTATGGGACTAGCGGGGCCTTAGGGCAGTTCTTC.

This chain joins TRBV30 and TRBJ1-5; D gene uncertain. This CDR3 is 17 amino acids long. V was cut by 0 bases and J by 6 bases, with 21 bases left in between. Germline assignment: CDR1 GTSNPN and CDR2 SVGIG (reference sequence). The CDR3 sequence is CAWSVPLAEQMGQPQHF. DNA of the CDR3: TGTGCCTGGAGTGTACCTTTAGCCGAACAAATGGGTCAGCCCCAGCATTTT. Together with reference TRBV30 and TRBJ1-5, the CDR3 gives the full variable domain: SQTIHQWPATLVQPVGSPLSLECTVEGTSNPNLYWYRQAAGRGLQLLFYSVGIGQISSEVPQNLSASRPQDRQFILSSKKLLLSDSGFYLCAWSVPLAEQMGQPQHFGDGTRLSIL.

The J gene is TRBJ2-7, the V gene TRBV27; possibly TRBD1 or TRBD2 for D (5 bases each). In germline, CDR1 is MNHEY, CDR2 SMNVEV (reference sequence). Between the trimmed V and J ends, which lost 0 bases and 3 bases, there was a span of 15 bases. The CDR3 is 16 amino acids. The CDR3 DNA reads TGTGCCAGCAGTTTATCATTCGGGGCTTTGGGCTACGAGCAGTACTTC. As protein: CASSLSFGALGYEQYF.

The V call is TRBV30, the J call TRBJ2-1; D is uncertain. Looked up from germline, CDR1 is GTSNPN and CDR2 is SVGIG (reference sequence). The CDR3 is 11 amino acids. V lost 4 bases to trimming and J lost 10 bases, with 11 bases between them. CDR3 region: CAWTNGLEQFF. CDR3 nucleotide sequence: TGTGCCTGGACCAACGGGTTGGAGCAGTTCTTC. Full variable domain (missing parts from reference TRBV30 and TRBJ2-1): SQTIHQWPATLVQPVGSPLSLECTVEGTSNPNLYWYRQAAGRGLQLLFYSVGIGQISSEVPQNLSASRPQDRQFILSSKKLLLSDSGFYLCAWTNGLEQFFGPGTRLTVL.

CDR3 nucleotides: TGCGCCAGCAGCCAAGGACTAGCGGGACGAGGTACGCAGTATTTT. Protein sequence: CASSQGLAGRGTQYF. This chain joins TRBV4-1 and TRBJ2-3, with 11 bases lining up with TRBD2. The CDR3 spans 15 residues. Germline assignment: CDR1 MGHRA and CDR2 YSYEKL. Trimming removed 1 base from V and 8 bases from J; junction bases left unmatched: 5.

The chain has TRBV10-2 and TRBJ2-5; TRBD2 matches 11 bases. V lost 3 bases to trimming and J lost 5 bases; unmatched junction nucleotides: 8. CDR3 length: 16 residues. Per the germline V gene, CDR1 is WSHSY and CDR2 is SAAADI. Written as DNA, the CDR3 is TGCGCCAGCAGTGACCTTGGACTAGCGGGTGGGGAGACCCAGTACTTC. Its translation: CASSDLGLAGGETQYF.

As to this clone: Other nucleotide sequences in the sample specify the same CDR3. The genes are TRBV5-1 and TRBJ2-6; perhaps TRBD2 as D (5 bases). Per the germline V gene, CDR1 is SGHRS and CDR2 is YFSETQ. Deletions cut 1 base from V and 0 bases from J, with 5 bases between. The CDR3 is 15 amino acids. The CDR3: CASSLSGSGANVLTF. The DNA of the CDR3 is TGCGCCAGCAGCTTGAGCGGCTCTGGGGCCAACGTCCTGACTTTC.

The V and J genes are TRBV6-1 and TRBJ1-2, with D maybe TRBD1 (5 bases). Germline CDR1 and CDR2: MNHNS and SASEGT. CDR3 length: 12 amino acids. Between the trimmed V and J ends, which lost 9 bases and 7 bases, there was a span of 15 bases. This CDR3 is CASSGTNIGYTF. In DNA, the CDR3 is TGTGCCAGTTCCGGGACTAATATTGGCTACACCTTC.

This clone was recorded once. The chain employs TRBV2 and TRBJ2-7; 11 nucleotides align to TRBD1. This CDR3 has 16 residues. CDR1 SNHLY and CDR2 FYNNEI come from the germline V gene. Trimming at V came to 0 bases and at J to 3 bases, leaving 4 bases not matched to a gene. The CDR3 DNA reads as TGTGCCAGCAGTGAAGCCGGGACAGGGGGGGGCTACGAGCAGTACTTC. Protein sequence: CASSEAGTGGGYEQYF.

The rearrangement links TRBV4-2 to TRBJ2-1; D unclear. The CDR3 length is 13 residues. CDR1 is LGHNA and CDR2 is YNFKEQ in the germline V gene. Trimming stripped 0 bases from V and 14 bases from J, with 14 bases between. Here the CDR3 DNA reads TGTGCCAGCAGCCAAGAAATGAGGATAGGTGAGTTCTTC. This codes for CASSQEMRIGEFF.

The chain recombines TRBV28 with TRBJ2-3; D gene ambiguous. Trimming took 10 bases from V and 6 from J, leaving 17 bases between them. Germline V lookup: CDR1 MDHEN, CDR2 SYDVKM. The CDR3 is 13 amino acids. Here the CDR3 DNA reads TGTGCCACCCTGTTACAAGGCCCCGATACGCAGTATTTT. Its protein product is CATLLQGPDTQYF.

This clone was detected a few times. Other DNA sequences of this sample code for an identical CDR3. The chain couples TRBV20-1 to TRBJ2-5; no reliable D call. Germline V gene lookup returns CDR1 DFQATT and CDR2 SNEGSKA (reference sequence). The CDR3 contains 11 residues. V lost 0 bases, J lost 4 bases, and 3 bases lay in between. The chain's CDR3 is CSARDRETQYF. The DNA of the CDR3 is TGCAGTGCTAGAGATCGAGAGACCCAGTACTTC.

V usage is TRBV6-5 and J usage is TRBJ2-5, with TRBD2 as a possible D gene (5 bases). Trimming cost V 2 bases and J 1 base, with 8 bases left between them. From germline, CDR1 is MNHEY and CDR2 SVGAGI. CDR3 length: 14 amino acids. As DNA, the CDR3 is TGTGCCAGCAGTTACCTACTAGGCCAAGAGACCCAGTACTTC. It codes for CASSYLLGQETQYF.

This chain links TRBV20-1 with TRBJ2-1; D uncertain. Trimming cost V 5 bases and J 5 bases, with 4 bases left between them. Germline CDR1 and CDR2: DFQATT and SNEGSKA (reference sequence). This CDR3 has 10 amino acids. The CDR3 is CSAVNNEQFF. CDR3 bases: TGCAGTGCTGTGAACAATGAGCAGTTCTTC.

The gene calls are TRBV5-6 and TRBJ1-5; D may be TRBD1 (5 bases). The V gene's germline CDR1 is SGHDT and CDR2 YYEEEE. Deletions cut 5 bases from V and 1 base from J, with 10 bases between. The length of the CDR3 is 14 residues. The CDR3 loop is CASRQQGSNQPQHF. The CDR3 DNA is TGTGCCAGCAGGCAGCAGGGAAGCAATCAGCCCCAGCATTTT.

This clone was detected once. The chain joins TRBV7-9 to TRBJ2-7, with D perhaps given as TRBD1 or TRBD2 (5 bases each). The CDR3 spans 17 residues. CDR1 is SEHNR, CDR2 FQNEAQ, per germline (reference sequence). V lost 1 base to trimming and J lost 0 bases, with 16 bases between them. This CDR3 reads CASSLGGAGASSYEQYF. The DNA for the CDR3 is TGTGCCAGCAGCTTAGGGGGTGCCGGGGCCAGCTCCTACGAGCAGTACTTC.

CDR3 region: CASSVEGVGNTIYF. CDR3 sequence (DNA): TGTGCCAGCAGCGTAGAGGGGGTCGGAAACACCATATATTTT. V usage is TRBV9 and J usage is TRBJ1-3; perhaps TRBD1 as D (6 bases). CDR1 SGDLS and CDR2 YYNGEE come from the germline V gene. The V end lost 0 bases, the J end lost 4 bases, and 8 bases lay between the germline ends. CDR3 length: 14 residues.

The CDR3 sequence is CASSAKIGTGYGYTF. CDR3 DNA sequence: TGTGCCAGTAGTGCAAAGATCGGGACAGGCTATGGCTACACCTTC. The chain is built from TRBV19 and TRBJ1-2; 8 bases line up with TRBD1. Germline V lookup: CDR1 LNHDA, CDR2 SQIVND (reference sequence). Trimming at V came to 5 bases and at J to 4 bases, leaving 9 bases not matched to a gene. The CDR3 extends over 15 amino acids.

The CDR3 sequence: CASSLVLAGLYEQYF. The CDR3 coding sequence is TGTGCCAGCAGCTTGGTGCTAGCTGGGTTATACGAGCAGTACTTC. The rearrangement joins TRBV5-5 to TRBJ2-7, with D tentatively TRBD2 (5 bases). Germline values: CDR1 SGHKS, CDR2 YYEKEE (reference sequence). V lost 0 bases and J lost 4, with 14 bases in between. This CDR3 is built from 15 residues.

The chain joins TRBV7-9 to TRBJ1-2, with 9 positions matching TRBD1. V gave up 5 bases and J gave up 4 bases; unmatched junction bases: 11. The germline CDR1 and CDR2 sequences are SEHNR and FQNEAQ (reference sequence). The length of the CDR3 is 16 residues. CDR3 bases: TGTGCCAGCAGCATTGACAGGGGGACCTTCGGCTATGGCTACACCTTC. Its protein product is CASSIDRGTFGYGYTF.

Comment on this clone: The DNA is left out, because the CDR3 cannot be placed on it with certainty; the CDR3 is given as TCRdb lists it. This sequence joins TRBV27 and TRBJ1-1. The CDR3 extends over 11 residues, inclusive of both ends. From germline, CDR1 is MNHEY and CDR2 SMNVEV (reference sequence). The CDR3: CASILGPEAFF.

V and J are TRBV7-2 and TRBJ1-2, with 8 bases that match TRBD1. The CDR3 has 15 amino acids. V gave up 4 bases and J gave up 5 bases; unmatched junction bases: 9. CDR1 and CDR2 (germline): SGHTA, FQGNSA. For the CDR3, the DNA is TGTGCCAGCAGCTCTCGACCCGGGACAGGTTATGGCTACACCTTC. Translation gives CASSSRPGTGYGYTF. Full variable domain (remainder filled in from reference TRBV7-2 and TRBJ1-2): GAGVSQSPSNKVTEKGKDVELRCDPISGHTALYWYRQSLGQGLEFLIYFQGNSAPDKSGLPSDRFSAERTGGSVSTLTIQRTQQEDSAVYLCASSSRPGTGYGYTFGSGTRLTVV.